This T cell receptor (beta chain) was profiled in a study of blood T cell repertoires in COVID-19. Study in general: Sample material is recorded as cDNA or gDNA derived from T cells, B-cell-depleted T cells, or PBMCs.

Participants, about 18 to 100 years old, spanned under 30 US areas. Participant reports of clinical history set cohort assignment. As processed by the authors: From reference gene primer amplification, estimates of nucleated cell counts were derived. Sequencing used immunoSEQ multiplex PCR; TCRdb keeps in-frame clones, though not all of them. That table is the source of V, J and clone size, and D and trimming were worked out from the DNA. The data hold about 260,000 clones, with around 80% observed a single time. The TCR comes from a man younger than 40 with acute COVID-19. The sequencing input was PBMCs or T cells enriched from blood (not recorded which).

CDR3 DNA sequence: TGTGCCAGCAGATCCCCGGGACAAGGATACGAGCAGTACGTC. Protein sequence: CASRSPGQGYEQYV. The chain couples TRBV6-5 to TRBJ2-7; D may be TRBD1 (6 bases). The CDR3 covers 14 residues. Germline V gives CDR1 MNHEY, CDR2 SVGAGI. V was shortened by 6 bases and J by 4 bases, with 16 bases between the two germline ends.